This T cell receptor beta chain is from a study of blood T cell repertoires in COVID-19 (dated by TCRdb to 2020 to 2021). Study-level background: Samples from collaborators originated in the United States, Italy and Spain and spanned both the acute and convalescent phases of COVID-19. The material from the prospective study consisted of cDNA or gDNA derived from T cells, B-cell-depleted T cells, or PBMCs. The dataset comprised deeply sampled blood TCRbeta repertoires from subjects exposed to, actively infected with, or recovered from COVID-19. The repertoires were released in a freely available public database intended as a resource for research on the immune response to SARS-CoV-2. Samples were obtained from the ongoing ImmuneRACE study (first 160 participants) and from some 1,200 subjects provided by 6 global collaborators. The sample metadata nearly always contained a de-identified subject ID, COVID-19 status, age in years and sex. Where available, HLA class I and class II types were obtained from metadata supplied by the sample provider rather than from assay-based typing. What the research found in general, with its limitations: How much clinical and demographic metadata was included differed by source and by participant, and the metadata was provided uncurated.

The CDR3 holds 19 amino acids from the cysteine to the phenylalanine. Only the CDR3 region is kept as DNA, spanning 57 bases read in frame from base 1. The germline V gene sets CDR1 to MGHRA and CDR2 to YSYEKL. V lost 1 base and J lost 4 bases, and the count of bases not matched to a germline gene is 13. On this clone itself: No antigen is known for it. There are no base qualities to consult, and no much larger clone falls within one base.

Collaborating institutions collected whole blood in K2EDTA tubes following their own protocols. For TCRbeta analysis, collaborators shipped samples as frozen whole blood, isolated PBMCs, or DNA extracted from either of those sample types. The immunoSEQ Assay, a bias-controlled multiplex PCR, was used to amplify TCRbeta CDR3 regions from genomic DNA. As for the original processing: Within the assay, amplification of reference gene primers was used to estimate how many nucleated cells each sample contained. To quantify the absolute abundance of each unique TCRbeta CDR3 rearrangement, sequence reads were collapsed and filtered. For each sample, productive Simpson clonality was calculated as the square root of Simpson's diversity index over productive rearrangements. TCRdb stores this immuneACCESS table with in-frame sequences only. Part of the clones is absent; in the studies checked, under half of the shortfall reflects unresolved V genes, and no reason is known for the rest. V and J calls plus clone size are reproduced from that table; the DNA served to infer D and trimming. Present in this sample are 170,000 or so clones, roughly 84% of which were seen just once. Roughly 13% of the sample is in the top ten clones.

The V and J segments used are TRBV4-1 and TRBJ1-2; TRBD1 aligns with 12 central bases. The TCR originated in a man between 18 and 35 years old with active or convalescent COVID-19. Sequences were obtained from peripheral blood. The bases read TGCGCCAGCAGCCAAGTAGGGACAGGGGGCTTTTCCACCAGCTATGGCTACACCTTC. This sequence encodes CASSQVGTGGFSTSYGYTF.